These 24 T cell receptor beta chains came from one sample sequenced in a study of OX40 agonist ivuxolimab in advanced cancers. Sequencing was performed with immunoSEQ multiplex PCR; in TCRdb, only in-frame clones are kept and a portion is missing. The data contain more than 50,000 clones, roughly three quarters of them singletons. The source material was CD4+ or CD8+ T cells sorted from blood, sampled in a trial of the OX40 agonist ivuxolimab. The receptors come from an adult with an advanced solid tumor such as melanoma, head and neck, liver or kidney cancer.

This chain links TRBV12-5 with TRBJ2-5; TRBD1 aligns across 7 bases. With V trimmed by 6 bases and J by 5 bases, 9 bases remained unmatched. CDR1 LGHNT and CDR2 FRNRAP come from the germline V gene. The CDR3 has 14 amino acids. The DNA for the CDR3 is TGTGCTAGTGGGTGGGACAGAAGATGGGAGACCCAGTACTTC. Translation gives CASGWDRRWETQYF.

The chain combines TRBV10-3 with TRBJ2-7; 7 positions match TRBD2. The CDR3 extends over 14 amino acids. CDR1 and CDR2 (germline): ENHRY, SYGVKD. V lost 2 bases, J lost 1 base, and 2 bases stayed unmatched. The CDR3 reads CAISEAGGSYEQYF. CDR3 coding DNA: TGTGCCATCAGTGAGGCCGGGGGGTCCTACGAGCAGTACTTC.

The chain carries TRBV5-6 and TRBJ2-1; D not certain. CDR1 SGHDT and CDR2 YYEEEE come from the germline V gene. The CDR3 runs to 16 residues. Trimming left V 4 bases short and J 0 bases short, with 14 bases between. The CDR3 reads CASSLPTLSSYNEQFF. In DNA form, the CDR3 reads TGTGCCAGCAGCCTACCTACACTGAGCTCCTACAATGAGCAGTTCTTC.

The chain is built from TRBV11-3 and TRBJ2-1; TRBD1 or TRBD2 may be the D gene (5 bases each). CDR1 SGHNT and CDR2 YENEEA come from the germline V gene. CDR3 length: 16 amino acids. V was pared by 6 bases and J by 3 bases, with 18 bases between. In DNA, the CDR3 is TGTGCCAGCAGTCAAACCGGGACGAGCCACTACAATGAGCAGTTCTTC. This sequence encodes CASSQTGTSHYNEQFF.

The gene calls are TRBV29-1 and TRBJ2-7; TRBD1 agrees at 10 bases. Unmatched junction bases numbered 3, after V lost 5 bases and J lost 2 bases. Germline CDR1 SQVTM, CDR2 ANQGSEA. This CDR3 has 13 residues. CDR3 loop: CSVSTGGPYEQYF. The CDR3, as DNA: TGCAGCGTTTCGACAGGGGGCCCCTACGAGCAGTACTTC.

The V gene is TRBV28, the J gene TRBJ2-7, with D possibly being TRBD2 (5 bases). Trimming stripped 4 bases from V and 5 bases from J, with 12 bases between. This CDR3 is built from 13 residues. CDR1 is MDHEN, CDR2 SYDVKM, per germline. CDR3 bases: TGTGCCAGCAGTTCTGGGTCGAGGGACGAGCAGTACTTC. Residues: CASSSGSRDEQYF.

With regard to this clone: Other DNA variants within this sample encode the same CDR3. The chain links TRBV7-9 to TRBJ1-2; D is uncertain. Germline V gene lookup returns CDR1 SEHNR and CDR2 FQNEAQ (reference sequence). The CDR3 spans 13 residues. Trimming removed 4 bases from V and 4 bases from J, with 10 bases in between. The DNA for the CDR3 is TGTGCCAGCAGCTCTACGGCGACCTATGGCTACACCTTC. As protein: CASSSTATYGYTF.

This CDR3 is CATPIIPRCEQFF. In DNA, the CDR3 is TGTGCCACCCCCATAATCCCCCGCTGTGAGCAGTTCTTC. The chain uses TRBV6-5 and TRBJ2-1; D unclear. The CDR3 has 13 amino acids. The germline V gene encodes CDR1 MNHEY and CDR2 SVGAGI. Trimming stripped 10 bases from V and 9 bases from J, with 19 bases between.

The chain recombines TRBV6-5 with TRBJ1-2, with 9 nucleotides matching TRBD1. V lost 5 bases, J lost 8 bases, and 6 bases stayed unmatched. The CDR3 covers 13 residues. The V gene's germline CDR1 is MNHEY and CDR2 SVGAGI. CDR3 residues: CASSKQGARGYTF. The CDR3 DNA sequence: TGTGCCAGCAGTAAACAGGGGGCGCGGGGCTACACCTTC.

V gene TRBV7-6 combines with J gene TRBJ2-1; the D gene could be TRBD1 or TRBD2 (5 bases each). The V gene lost 4 bases and the J gene lost 3 bases, with 10 bases spanning the gap. Per germline, CDR1 SGHVS and CDR2 FNYEAQ. The CDR3 has 14 amino acids. CDR3 region: CASSSLGVYNEQFF. In DNA form, the CDR3 reads TGTGCCAGCAGCTCACTAGGGGTCTACAATGAGCAGTTCTTC. The whole variable domain, remainder taken from reference TRBV7-6 and TRBJ2-1, is GAGVSQSPRYKVTKRGQDVALRCDPISGHVSLYWYRQALGQGPEFLTYFNYEAQQDKSGLPNDRFSAERPEGSISTLTIQRTEQRDSAMYRCASSSLGVYNEQFFGPGTRLTVL.

V usage is TRBV20-1 and J usage is TRBJ2-7; D uncertain. Trimming removed 6 bases at V and 4 bases at J, with 10 bases between. Per germline, CDR1 DFQATT and CDR2 SNEGSKA (reference sequence). This CDR3 contains 11 residues. The DNA for the CDR3 is TGCAGTGCCTCTAAGTCTTACGAGCAGTACTTC. It specifies CSASKSYEQYF.

CDR3 amino acids: CASSEARDTQYF. Written as DNA, the CDR3 is TGTGCCAGCAGTGAAGCGCGTGATACGCAGTATTTT. The genes are TRBV6-1 and TRBJ2-3; no clear D. The germline gives CDR1 MNHNS, CDR2 SASEGT. Trimming took 0 bases from V and 6 from J, leaving 4 bases between them. The CDR3 runs 12 residues.

The CDR3 reads CASSLMGVNYGYTF. CDR3 bases: TGTGCCAGCAGCTTGATGGGGGTTAACTATGGCTACACCTTC. The chain combines TRBV5-6 with TRBJ1-2; D perhaps matches TRBD1 (5 bases). This CDR3 region has 14 residues. V was shortened by 1 base and J by 1 base, with 8 bases between the two germline ends. Per germline, CDR1 SGHDT and CDR2 YYEEEE.

This clone was counted a few times. Other DNA sequences of this sample code for an identical CDR3. CDR3 nucleotide sequence: TGTGCCAGCTCAGAGGGACAGGGATATTCACCCCTCCACTTT. Protein sequence: CASSEGQGYSPLHF. The chain links TRBV19 to TRBJ1-6, with 9 bases fitting TRBD1. The CDR3 spans 14 residues. The J segment lost 8 bases and the V segment lost 9 bases, leaving 8 bases of the junction unmatched. Germline CDR1 reads LNHDA; CDR2 reads SQIVND (reference sequence).

V and J are TRBV11-2 and TRBJ2-1, with D perhaps TRBD1 or TRBD2 (5 bases each). Germline assignment: CDR1 SGHAT and CDR2 FQNNGV. The CDR3 consists of 13 residues. V was trimmed by 4 bases and J by 7 bases, leaving 11 bases between them. The CDR3 DNA is TGTGCCAGCAGCTCCGGGACGGTAAATGAGCAGTTCTTC. This sequence encodes CASSSGTVNEQFF.

This CDR3 reads CASTPQGVNTEAFF. CDR3 nucleotides: TGTGCCAGCACCCCACAGGGGGTGAACACTGAAGCTTTCTTT. The rearrangement links TRBV28 to TRBJ1-1, with TRBD1 identical over 8 bases. Germline assignment: CDR1 MDHEN and CDR2 SYDVKM. Germline trimming cut 7 bases from V and 0 bases from J; bases unmatched to any gene: 4. CDR3 size: 14 residues.

This clone has a handful of counts. The gene calls are TRBV7-8 and TRBJ2-1; perhaps TRBD2 as D (5 bases). The CDR3 length is 16 residues. The germline CDR1 and CDR2 sequences are SGHVS and FQNEAQ. Deletions cut 4 bases from V and 8 bases from J, with 21 bases between. Written as DNA, the CDR3 is TGTGCCAGCAGCTCGCGTCAGCGGTCAATTCGGGATGAGCAGTTCTTC. This sequence encodes CASSSRQRSIRDEQFF.

The chain employs TRBV10-2 and TRBJ1-1, with 9 bases aligning to TRBD1. This CDR3 comprises 16 residues. Germline V CDR1 and CDR2: WSHSY, SAAADI. V gave up 7 bases and J gave up 4 bases; unmatched junction bases: 13. CDR3 nucleotides: TGCGCCAGCAATAAGCCGGGACAGGGAGGGGGCACTGAAGCTTTCTTT. Residues: CASNKPGQGGGTEAFF.

This sequence joins TRBV30 and TRBJ2-5, with 7 bases fitting TRBD2. Trimming took 0 bases from V and 11 from J; bases not matched to a gene: 6. This CDR3 contains 12 residues. Germline V gives CDR1 GTSNPN, CDR2 SVGIG (reference sequence). The CDR3 is CAWSVGSGKQYF. In DNA, the CDR3 is TGTGCCTGGAGTGTAGGAAGCGGGAAGCAGTACTTC. Based on the CDR3 plus reference TRBV30 and TRBJ2-5, the full variable domain is SQTIHQWPATLVQPVGSPLSLECTVEGTSNPNLYWYRQAAGRGLQLLFYSVGIGQISSEVPQNLSASRPQDRQFILSSKKLLLSDSGFYLCAWSVGSGKQYFGPGTRLLVL.

This clone was seen a single time. The V call is TRBV7-3, the J call TRBJ1-2, with TRBD1 as a possible D gene (6 bases). The V gene lost 4 bases and the J gene lost 6 bases, with 21 bases spanning the gap. Germline CDR1 and CDR2: SGHTA and FQGTGA. This CDR3 spans 16 amino acids. The CDR3 spells CASSSRPKTGPDGYTF. For the CDR3, the DNA is TGTGCCAGCAGCTCCCGACCCAAAACAGGGCCCGATGGCTACACCTTC.

The V call is TRBV29-1, the J call TRBJ1-2; the match to TRBD1 covers 8 bases. Germline CDR1 and CDR2: SQVTM and ANQGSEA. V dropped 6 bases and J dropped 7; count of bases not matched to a gene: 13. The CDR3 totals 14 residues. The CDR3 DNA follows: TGCAGCGTCGGACAGGGAGGGACCGGTTTTGGCTACACCTTC. Encoded protein: CSVGQGGTGFGYTF.

The V gene is TRBV19, the J gene TRBJ1-2; the match to TRBD1 covers 9 bases. Germline V gene lookup returns CDR1 LNHDA and CDR2 SQIVND (reference sequence). The CDR3 spans 15 residues. The V and J ends lost 3 bases and 4 bases, in that order; junction bases with no gene match: 6. DNA for the CDR3: TGTGCCAGTAGTATCGGGGACAGGGCGAGCTATGGCTACACCTTC. Amino acids: CASSIGDRASYGYTF.

The chain employs TRBV6-5 and TRBJ1-3; possibly TRBD1 for D (6 bases). The length of the CDR3 is 14 residues. Per germline, CDR1 MNHEY and CDR2 SVGAGI. The ends were cut back, 4 bases at V and 3 bases at J, with 10 bases in the middle. CDR3 sequence (DNA): TGTGCCAGCAGTTCCAGGGGCGGTGGAAACACCATATATTTT. Translating gives CASSSRGGGNTIYF.

This chain links TRBV18 with TRBJ1-6; D is perhaps TRBD1 (6 bases). Germline V gene data show CDR1 as KGHSH and CDR2 as LQKENI. CDR3 size: 14 residues. V was pared by 2 bases and J by 8 bases, with 10 bases between. For the CDR3, the DNA is TGTGCCAGCTCACCAGCAGGGGTGGATTCACCCCTCCACTTT. Protein: CASSPAGVDSPLHF.